This is a list of T cell receptor beta chains from one sample in a study of blood T cell repertoires in COVID-19. TCRdb keeps only in-frame clones here, not all; method: immunoSEQ multiplex PCR. The sample lists 180,000 or so clones, about 88% occurring once. The specimen sequenced was peripheral blood. The receptor set was obtained from a man between 18 and 35 years old with acute or convalescent COVID-19. Both conserved end residues are part of each CDR3.

v_gene,CDR3aa
TRBV28,CASSSPPGTGNSPLHF
TRBV5-6,CASSLFVSRDFSYNEQFF
TRBV10-2,CASSESGGVVYHEQFF
TRBV5-1,CASSRGTGGWDEQFF
TRBV28,CASSLNSNYGYTF
TRBV18,CASSPRQAYGQETQYF
TRBV2,CASAPGQRDIQYF
TRBV6-5,CAVRDRGNYNSPLHF
TRBV6-5,CASSSAGSRYEQYF
TRBV11-2,CASSGALHTQYF
TRBV6-6,CASSLEHLASGEGETQYF
TRBV5-5,CASSLEGGPNTEAFF
TRBV19,CASSPSTGLKLFF
TRBV18,CASSPRGGVGEKLFF
TRBV11-2,CASSLTSWTGELFF
TRBV9,CASSATGGEAFF
TRBV19,CASSSPPGGSSYNEQFF
TRBV7-9,CASSSDAPGVYF
TRBV5-1,CASSQDSNEQFF
TRBV28,CASSLWAGSTDTQYF
TRBV28,CASSLLQNTEAFF
TRBV15,CATSRDLTRDYGYTF
TRBV19,CASSIFRQNTEAFF
TRBV4-1,CASSQEGGVTEAFF
TRBV6-6,CASSETQGDTEAFF
TRBV6-4,CANGTGNSPLHF
TRBV6-1,CASSDHQRRGNEQFF
TRBV7-3,CASSLTGLAGANQETQYF
TRBV30,CAWSRTYYEQYF